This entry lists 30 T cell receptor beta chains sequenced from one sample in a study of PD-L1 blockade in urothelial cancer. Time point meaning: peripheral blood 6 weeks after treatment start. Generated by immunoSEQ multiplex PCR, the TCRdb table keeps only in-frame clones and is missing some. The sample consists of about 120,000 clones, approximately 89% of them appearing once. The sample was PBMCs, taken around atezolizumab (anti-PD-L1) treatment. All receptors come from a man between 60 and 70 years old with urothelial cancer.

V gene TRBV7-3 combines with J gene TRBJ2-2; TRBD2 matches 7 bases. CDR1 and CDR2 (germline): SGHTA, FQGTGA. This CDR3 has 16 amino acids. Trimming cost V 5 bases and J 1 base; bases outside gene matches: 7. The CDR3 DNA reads TGTGCCAGCAGCGACAGACCTAGCGGGAACACCGGGGAGCTGTTTTTT. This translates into CASSDRPSGNTGELFF.

The CDR3 protein is CATISGSGNIQYF. In nucleotides, the CDR3 is TGTGCCACCATTAGCGGGAGTGGGAACATTCAGTACTTC. The chain recombines TRBV5-8 with TRBJ2-4; 9 bases line up with TRBD2. The V gene's germline CDR1 is SGHTS and CDR2 YDEGEE. The ends lost 9 bases at V and 7 bases at J; junction bases unmatched: 8. This CDR3 is 13 amino acids long.

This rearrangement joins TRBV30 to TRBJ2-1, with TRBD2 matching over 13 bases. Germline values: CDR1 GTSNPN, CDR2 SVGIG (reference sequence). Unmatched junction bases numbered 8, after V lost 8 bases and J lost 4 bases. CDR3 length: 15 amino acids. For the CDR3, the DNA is TGTGCCGGGACTAGCGGGACCTTAAGGTACAATGAGCAGTTCTTC. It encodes CAGTSGTLRYNEQFF.

Written as DNA, the CDR3 is TGTGCCAGCAGTACCACGGGGGGGCGGTTAAATGAGCAGTTCTTC. Translating gives CASSTTGGRLNEQFF. The chain has TRBV6-5 and TRBJ2-1; TRBD2 agrees at 8 bases. The CDR3 is 15 residues long. Trimming cost V 5 bases and J 7 bases; bases outside gene matches: 10. Germline lookup yields CDR1 MNHEY and CDR2 SVGAGI.

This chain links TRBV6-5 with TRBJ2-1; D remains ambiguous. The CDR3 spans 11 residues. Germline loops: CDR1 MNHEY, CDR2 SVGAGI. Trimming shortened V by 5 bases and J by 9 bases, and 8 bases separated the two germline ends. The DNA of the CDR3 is TGTGCCAGCAGTCAGAGGTTTGAGCAGTTCTTC. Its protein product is CASSQRFEQFF.

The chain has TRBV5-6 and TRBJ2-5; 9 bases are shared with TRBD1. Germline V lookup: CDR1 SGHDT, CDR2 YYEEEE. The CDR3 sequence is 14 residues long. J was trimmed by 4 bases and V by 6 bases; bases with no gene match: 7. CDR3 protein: CASKPTGGGETQYF. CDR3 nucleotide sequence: TGTGCCAGCAAACCGACAGGGGGGGGAGAGACCCAGTACTTC.

For the CDR3, the DNA is TGTGCCAGCAGTCATGGGGTGGGTCAGGGGCTGACAGATACGCAGTATTTT. Its protein is CASSHGVGQGLTDTQYF. This chain connects TRBV25-1 to TRBJ2-3, with D perhaps matching TRBD1 (6 bases). V was trimmed by 5 bases and J by 3 bases, leaving 21 bases between them. The CDR3 contains 17 residues. Germline V gene lookup returns CDR1 MGHDK and CDR2 SYGVNS.

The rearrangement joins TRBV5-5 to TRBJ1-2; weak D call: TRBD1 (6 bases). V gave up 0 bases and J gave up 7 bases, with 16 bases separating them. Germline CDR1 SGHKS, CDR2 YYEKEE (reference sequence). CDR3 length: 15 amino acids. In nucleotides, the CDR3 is TGTGCCAGCAGCTTGGATCCAGGGGCCCCTGGTGGCTACACCTTC. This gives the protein CASSLDPGAPGGYTF.

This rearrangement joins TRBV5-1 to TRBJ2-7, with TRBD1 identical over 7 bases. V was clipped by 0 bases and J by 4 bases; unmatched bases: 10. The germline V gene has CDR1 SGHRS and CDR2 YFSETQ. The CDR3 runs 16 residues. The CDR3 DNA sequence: TGCGCCAGCAGCTTGGCACCGGGACAGACAATATACGAGCAGTACTTC. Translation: CASSLAPGQTIYEQYF.

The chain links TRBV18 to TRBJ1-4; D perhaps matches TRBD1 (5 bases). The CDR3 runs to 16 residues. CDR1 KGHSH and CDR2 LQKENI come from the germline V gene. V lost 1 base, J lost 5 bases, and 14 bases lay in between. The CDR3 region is CASSPLSREGNEKLFF. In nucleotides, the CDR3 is TGTGCCAGCTCACCACTCTCCAGGGAAGGGAATGAAAAACTGTTTTTT.

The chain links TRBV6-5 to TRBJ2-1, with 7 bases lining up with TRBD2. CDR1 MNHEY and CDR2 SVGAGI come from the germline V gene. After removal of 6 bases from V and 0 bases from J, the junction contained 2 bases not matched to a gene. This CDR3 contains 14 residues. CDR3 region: CASSRGDSYNEQFF. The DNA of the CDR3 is TGTGCCAGCAGCCGGGGGGACTCCTACAATGAGCAGTTCTTC.

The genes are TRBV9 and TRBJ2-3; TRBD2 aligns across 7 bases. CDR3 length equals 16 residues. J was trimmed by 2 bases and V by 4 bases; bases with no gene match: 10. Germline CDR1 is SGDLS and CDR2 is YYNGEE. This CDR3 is CASSPLAARNTDTQYF. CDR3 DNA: TGTGCCAGCAGCCCTCTAGCGGCACGCAACACAGATACGCAGTATTTT.

DNA of the CDR3: TGTGCCAGCAGCCTCGGGAATGAGCAGTTCTTC. Translation gives CASSLGNEQFF. This chain joins TRBV5-6 and TRBJ2-1; no reliable D call. The CDR3 consists of 11 residues. Germline loops: CDR1 SGHDT, CDR2 YYEEEE. Deletions cut 4 bases from V and 7 bases from J, with 6 bases between.

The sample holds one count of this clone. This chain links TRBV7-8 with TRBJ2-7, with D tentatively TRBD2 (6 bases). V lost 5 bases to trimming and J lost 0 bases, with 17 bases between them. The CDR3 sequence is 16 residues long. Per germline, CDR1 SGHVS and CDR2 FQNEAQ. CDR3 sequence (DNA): TGTGCCAGCAGCCCACCGAGACTAGGAAGCTCCTACGAGCAGTACTTC. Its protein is CASSPPRLGSSYEQYF.

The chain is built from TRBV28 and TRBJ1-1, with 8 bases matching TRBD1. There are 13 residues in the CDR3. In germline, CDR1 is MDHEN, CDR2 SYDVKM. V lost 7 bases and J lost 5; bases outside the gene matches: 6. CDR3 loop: CASKSGGVTEAFF. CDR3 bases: TGTGCCAGCAAATCAGGGGGCGTAACTGAAGCTTTCTTT.

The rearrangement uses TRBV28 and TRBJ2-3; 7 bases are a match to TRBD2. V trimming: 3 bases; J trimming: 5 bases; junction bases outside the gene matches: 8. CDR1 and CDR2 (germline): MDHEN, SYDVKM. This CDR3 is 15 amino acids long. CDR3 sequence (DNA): TGTGCCAGCAGTTTTCTGCGGGAGTCGGGAGATACGCAGTATTTT. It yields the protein CASSFLRESGDTQYF.

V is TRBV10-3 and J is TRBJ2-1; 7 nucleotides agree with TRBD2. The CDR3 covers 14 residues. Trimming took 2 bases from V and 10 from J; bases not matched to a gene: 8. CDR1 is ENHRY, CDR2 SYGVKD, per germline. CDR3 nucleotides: TGTGCCATCAGTGAGGGACTAGGGGTATTAGAGCAGTTCTTC. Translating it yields CAISEGLGVLEQFF.

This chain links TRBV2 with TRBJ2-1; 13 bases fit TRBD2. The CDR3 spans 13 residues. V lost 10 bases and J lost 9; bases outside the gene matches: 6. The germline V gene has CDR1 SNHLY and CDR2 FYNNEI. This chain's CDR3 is CAKTSGRASEQFF. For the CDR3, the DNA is TGTGCCAAAACTAGCGGGAGGGCCTCTGAGCAGTTCTTC.

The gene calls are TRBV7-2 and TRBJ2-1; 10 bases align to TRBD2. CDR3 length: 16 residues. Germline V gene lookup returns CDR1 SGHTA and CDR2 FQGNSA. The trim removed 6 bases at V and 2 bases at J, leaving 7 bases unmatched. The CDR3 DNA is TGTGCCAGCAGTTTTATAGCGGGAGGCCCCTACAATGAGCAGTTCTTC. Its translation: CASSFIAGGPYNEQFF.

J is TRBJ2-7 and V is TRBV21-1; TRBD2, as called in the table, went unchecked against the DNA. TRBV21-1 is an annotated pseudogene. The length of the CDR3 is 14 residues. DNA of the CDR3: TGTGCCAGCATCAAGGGCGGGAGGGCCTACGAGCAGTACTTC. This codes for CASIKGGRAYEQYF.

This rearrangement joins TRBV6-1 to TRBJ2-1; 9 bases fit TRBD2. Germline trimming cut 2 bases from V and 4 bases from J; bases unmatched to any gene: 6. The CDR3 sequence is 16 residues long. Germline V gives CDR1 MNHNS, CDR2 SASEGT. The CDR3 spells CASSEWAGGGYNEQFF. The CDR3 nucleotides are TGTGCCAGCAGTGAATGGGCGGGAGGGGGATACAATGAGCAGTTCTTC.

CDR3 nucleotides: TGTGCCAGCAGGAAAAGCGGGAGGGATTTTAATGAGCAGTTCTTC. As protein: CASRKSGRDFNEQFF. The V gene is TRBV6-4, the J gene TRBJ2-1; 10 bases match TRBD2. The ends lost 6 bases at V and 7 bases at J; junction bases unmatched: 9. CDR1 and CDR2 from the germline V gene are MRHNA and SNTAGT. The CDR3 consists of 15 residues.

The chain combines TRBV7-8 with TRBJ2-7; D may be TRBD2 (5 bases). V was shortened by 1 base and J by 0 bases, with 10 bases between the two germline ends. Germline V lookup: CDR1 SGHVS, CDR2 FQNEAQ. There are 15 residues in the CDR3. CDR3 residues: CASSLGRVSSYEQYF. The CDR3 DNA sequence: TGTGCCAGCAGCTTAGGGCGGGTGAGCTCCTACGAGCAGTACTTC.

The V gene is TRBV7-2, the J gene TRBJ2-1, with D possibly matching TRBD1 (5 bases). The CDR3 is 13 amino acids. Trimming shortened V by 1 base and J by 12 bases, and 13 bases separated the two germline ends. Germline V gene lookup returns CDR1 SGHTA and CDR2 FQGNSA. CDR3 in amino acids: CASSLVGGQGQFF. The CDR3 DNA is TGTGCCAGCAGCTTAGTGGGCGGCCAGGGGCAGTTCTTC.

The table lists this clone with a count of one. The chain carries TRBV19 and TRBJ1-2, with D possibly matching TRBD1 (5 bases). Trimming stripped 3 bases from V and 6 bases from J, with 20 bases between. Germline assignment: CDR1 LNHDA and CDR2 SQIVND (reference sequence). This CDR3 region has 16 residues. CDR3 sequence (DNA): TGTGCCAGTAGTATTTCCCCCGGGACTGCCGGAAATGGCTACACCTTC. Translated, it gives CASSISPGTAGNGYTF.

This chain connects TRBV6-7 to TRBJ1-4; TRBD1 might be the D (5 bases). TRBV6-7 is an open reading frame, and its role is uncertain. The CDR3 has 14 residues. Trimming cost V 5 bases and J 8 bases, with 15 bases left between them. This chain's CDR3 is CASSGGERGEKLFF. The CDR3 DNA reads TGTGCCAGCAGTGGGGGGGAACGGGGCGAAAAACTGTTTTTT.

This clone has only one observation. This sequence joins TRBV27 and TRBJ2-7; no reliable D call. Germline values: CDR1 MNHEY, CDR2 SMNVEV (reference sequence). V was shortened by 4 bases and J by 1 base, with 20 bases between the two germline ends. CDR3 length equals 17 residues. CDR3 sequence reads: CASSYPCGSYLSYEQYF. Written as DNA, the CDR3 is TGTGCCAGCAGTTATCCCTGCGGCTCCTACTTGTCCTACGAGCAGTACTTC.

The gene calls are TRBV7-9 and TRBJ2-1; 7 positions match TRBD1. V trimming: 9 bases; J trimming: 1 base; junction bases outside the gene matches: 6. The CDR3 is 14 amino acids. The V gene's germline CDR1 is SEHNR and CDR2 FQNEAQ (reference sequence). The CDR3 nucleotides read TGTGCCAGTCAGACAGGGATTTCCTACAATGAGCAGTTCTTC. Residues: CASQTGISYNEQFF.

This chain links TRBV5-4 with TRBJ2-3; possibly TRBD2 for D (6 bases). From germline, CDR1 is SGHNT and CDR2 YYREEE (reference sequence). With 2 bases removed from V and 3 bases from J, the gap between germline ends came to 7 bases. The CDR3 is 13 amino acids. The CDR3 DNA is TGTGCCAGCAGCTTTGGAGGGACAGATACGCAGTATTTT. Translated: CASSFGGTDTQYF.

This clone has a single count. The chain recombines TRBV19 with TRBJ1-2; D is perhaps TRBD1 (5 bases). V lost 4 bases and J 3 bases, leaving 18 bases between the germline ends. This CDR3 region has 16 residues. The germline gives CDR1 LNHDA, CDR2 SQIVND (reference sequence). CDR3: CASSKGIHGTYYGYTF. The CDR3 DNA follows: TGTGCCAGTAGTAAGGGCATCCACGGGACTTACTATGGCTACACCTTC.